This T cell receptor (beta chain) was obtained from a study of OX40 agonist ivuxolimab in advanced cancers. The CDR3 runs to 15 residues. V gave up 0 bases and J gave up 3 bases, with 12 bases separating them. Germline V gives CDR1 SGDLS, CDR2 YYNGEE. The data were produced by immunoSEQ multiplex PCR, yet TCRdb's version contains in-frame clones alone and is incomplete. The sample carries roughly 100,000 clones, about 85% recorded once. As regards this clone: Antigen unknown.

Whole-study results and caveats: Normalized T-cell clonal expansion was also low in some nonresponders. In general, CD8+ T cells held more expanded clones than CD4+ did, on average. Antigen specificity remained undetermined for the expanded peripheral T cells.

The sequence was obtained from an adult with an advanced solid tumor such as melanoma, head and neck, liver or kidney cancer. V gene TRBV9 combines with J gene TRBJ2-5; TRBD2 might be the D (7 bases). This material consisted of CD4+ or CD8+ T cells sorted from blood, taken in a trial of the OX40 agonist ivuxolimab. CDR3 sequence: CASSVDGGREETQYF. The DNA for the CDR3 is TGTGCCAGCAGCGTAGACGGGGGGCGCGAAGAGACCCAGTACTTC.